The sequence of this TCR beta chain was determined in a study of blood T cells in healthy people across ages. Points from the study as a whole: The CMV status of each donor remained undetermined, and this could have confounded shifts in expanded clonotypes.

Germline CDR1 is DFQATT and CDR2 is SNEGSKA (reference sequence). V was clipped by 5 bases and J by 0 bases, with 16 bases between them. The CDR3 consists of 15 residues. There were healthy Caucasian individuals from Russia, aged about 6 to 90, serving as donors. With respect to this clonotype: What it binds is not known.

Combining a sample-barcoded 5' primer with a J-beta primer mix, a second PCR ran for about 7 to 12 cycles. TCRdb recomputed calls from the 5' RACE reads with MiXCR, one row per CDR3 protein. The table has hundreds of thousands of distinct CDR3 sequences, around half seen once. Sequencing used blood. This TCR came from a woman aged 60 to 75 in good health. The chain carries TRBV20-1 and TRBJ1-1; D remains unclear. The CDR3 region is CSALSVDKVNTEAFF. As DNA, the CDR3 is TGCAGTGCTCTGAGTGTCGACAAGGTGAACACTGAAGCTTTCTTT.